This T cell receptor beta chain originates from a study of metastatic and nonmetastatic thyroid tumors. Overall study context: Peripheral blood and tumor or nodule samples from malignant and benign thyroid patients were compared.

Findings and limits, study-wide: Within blood and tumor, benign nodules reportedly had significantly lower TCR beta diversity than malignant thyroid tumors did.

In the original processing: Built for papillary thyroid cancer, a distant-metastasis classifier drew on CDR3 differences across clinicopathological groups. Using MiXCR, TCRdb re-called clones from the PCR reads. The V and J calls were determined by TCRdb, not by the authors. The repertoire includes 30,000 to 35,000 clones, 35% of them detected once, and 22% sits in the top ten. All patients were untreated before thyroid surgery. Note on this clone: Its antigen is currently unknown.

Trimming left V 4 bases short and J 5 bases short, with 12 bases between. CDR3 length equals 14 residues. Per the germline V gene, CDR1 is SGHVS and CDR2 is FQNEAQ. Sample: tumor tissue. This receptor was obtained from a female donor with papillary thyroid cancer or a benign thyroid nodule (not recorded which). Some clones in this sample may be carry-over from other donors' samples. The chain joins TRBV7-8 to TRBJ2-1; D might be TRBD2 (6 bases). The CDR3 loop is CASSWERADNEQFF. The CDR3 DNA reads TGTGCCAGCAGCTGGGAGCGGGCTGACAATGAGCAGTTCTTC.